This T cell receptor beta chain was found in a study of CD8 T cells in ankylosing spondylitis. Germline V gene data show CDR1 as MNHNS and CDR2 as SASEGT. The CDR3 sequence is 10 residues long. General study findings and limits: Enrichment of disease-linked clones was reportedly significant in matched ankylosing spondylitis synovial fluid. Seemingly characteristic of ankylosing spondylitis blood was a TCR beta motif consisting of 7 or 8 highly homologous variants.

This clonotype has more than one count but fewer than ten. Its antigen is not identified. The junction departs from the called germline gene at one end, perhaps through a read error. TCRdb reanalysed the 5' RACE reads using MiXCR and keeps one entry per CDR3 protein. The sample consists of around 440,000 distinct CDR3 sequences, 17% of them appearing once. This chain joins TRBV6-1 and TRBJ1-5; no clear D. The sample was blood, either unsorted or a sorted T cell fraction (not recorded which). This receptor was identified in a male donor with ankylosing spondylitis. CDR3 nucleotide sequence: TGTGCCAGCAGTGAAGCGTCCCAACATTTT. Translating gives CASSEASQHF.